These 26 T cell receptor beta chains were all obtained from the same sample, sequenced in a study of CD8 T cells in ankylosing spondylitis (dated by TCRdb to 2016 to 2017). The library was produced with 5' RACE. Sequenced on an Illumina HiSeq 2500. TCRdb trimmed the raw reads at Q25, called clones with MiXCR and kept productive beta chains. Each entry is one CDR3 protein sequence, shown with its most common DNA and genes. The sample profile shows approximately 350,000 distinct CDR3 sequences; more than 20% of them were found once. Roughly 13% of the sample is taken by the ten largest. Source material: blood, either unsorted or a sorted T cell fraction (not recorded which). These receptors were obtained from a male donor with ankylosing spondylitis or in good health (not recorded which).

This clonotype has only one observation. This chain links TRBV27 with TRBJ2-7; D call uncertain. The V end lost 5 bases, the J end lost 1 base, and 9 bases lay between the germline ends. The CDR3 contains 13 residues. CDR1 MNHEY and CDR2 SMNVEV come from the germline V gene (reference sequence). The CDR3 DNA follows: TGTGCCAGCAGTCTCGGCTGGTCCTACGAGCAGTACTTC. Translation: CASSLGWSYEQYF.

This clonotype has just a few counts. The chain recombines TRBV9 with TRBJ1-5; 7 bases align to TRBD1. This CDR3 region has 17 residues. Germline lookup yields CDR1 SGDLS and CDR2 YYNGEE. Trimming removed 0 bases from V and 7 bases from J; junction bases left unmatched: 13. In nucleotides, the CDR3 is TGTGCCAGCAGCGTAGTGGAAGGGGGCAACCCCAAGCAGCCCCAGCATTTT. Amino acids: CASSVVEGGNPKQPQHF.

A few counts support this clonotype. The rearrangement uses TRBV18 and TRBJ2-1; 11 positions match TRBD1. The V gene's germline CDR1 is KGHSH and CDR2 LQKENI. J was trimmed by 8 bases and V by 3 bases; bases with no gene match: 6. CDR3 size: 15 residues. CDR3 loop: CASSPRDRGDHEQFF. In DNA form, the CDR3 reads TGTGCCAGCTCACCCCGGGACAGGGGGGACCATGAGCAGTTCTTC.

The chain carries TRBV30 and TRBJ2-1; either TRBD1 or TRBD2 may fit D (5 bases each). Germline loops: CDR1 GTSNPN, CDR2 SVGIG (reference sequence). V lost 3 bases and J 4 bases, leaving 10 bases between the germline ends. The CDR3 spans 13 residues. The CDR3 DNA follows: TGTGCCTGGAGGTGGGACGTTTACAATGAGCAGTTCTTC. Translation gives CAWRWDVYNEQFF. The full variable domain, in which reference TRBV30 and TRBJ2-1 provide the parts outside the CDR3, is SQTIHQWPATLVQPVGSPLSLECTVEGTSNPNLYWYRQAAGRGLQLLFYSVGIGQISSEVPQNLSASRPQDRQFILSSKKLLLSDSGFYLCAWRWDVYNEQFFGPGTRLTVL.

The chain joins TRBV9 to TRBJ2-7, with D maybe TRBD1 (6 bases). The V gene lost 0 bases and the J gene lost 4 bases, with 14 bases spanning the gap. Germline loops: CDR1 SGDLS, CDR2 YYNGEE. The CDR3 extends over 15 amino acids. CDR3 in DNA: TGTGCCAGCAGCGTAGGTGGGGGCTTAAAATACGAGCAGTACTTC. It encodes CASSVGGGLKYEQYF.

The V call is TRBV20-1, the J call TRBJ2-1; D ambiguous. The CDR3 length is 13 residues. Germline V gene sequence: CDR1 DFQATT, CDR2 SNEGSKA (reference sequence). V lost 0 bases, J lost 6 bases, and 9 bases lay in between. DNA of the CDR3: TGCAGTGCTAGAGATGTCGGAATCAATGAGCAGTTCTTC. This codes for CSARDVGINEQFF.

This clonotype was picked up a small number of times. The rearrangement links TRBV25-1 to TRBJ2-2; TRBD1 might be the D (5 bases). The germline V and J ends were trimmed by 7 bases and 0 bases, with 12 bases remaining between them. The length of the CDR3 is 15 residues. Germline values: CDR1 MGHDK, CDR2 SYGVNS. This CDR3 is CASTHPGPNTGELFF. The CDR3 DNA reads TGTGCCAGCACCCACCCAGGGCCGAACACCGGGGAGCTGTTTTTT.

This chain connects TRBV2 to TRBJ2-2; the D is unclear. Per germline, CDR1 SNHLY and CDR2 FYNNEI. The length of the CDR3 is 16 residues. V was clipped by 0 bases and J by 4 bases, with 12 bases between them. The CDR3 sequence is CASSEASAERTGELFF. CDR3 DNA sequence: TGTGCCAGCAGTGAAGCGTCGGCAGAACGCACCGGGGAGCTGTTTTTT.

The sample holds a few counts of this clonotype. V and J are TRBV5-5 and TRBJ2-5; D gene ambiguous. The CDR3 is made up of 16 amino acids. Trimming stripped 0 bases from V and 4 bases from J, with 16 bases between. CDR1 is SGHKS and CDR2 is YYEKEE in the germline V gene (reference sequence). This CDR3 reads CASSLEGPPSGETQYF. The CDR3 coding sequence is TGTGCCAGCAGCTTGGAGGGCCCCCCCTCTGGAGAGACCCAGTACTTC. Filled out from reference TRBV5-5 and TRBJ2-5, the complete variable domain reads DAGVTQSPTHLIKTRGQQVTLRCSPISGHKSVSWYQQVLGQGPQFIFQYYEKEERGRGNFPDRFSARQFPNYSSELNVNALLLGDSALYLCASSLEGPPSGETQYFGPGTRLLVL.

The chain joins TRBV7-9 to TRBJ2-5; D unclear. V was cut by 0 bases and J by 7 bases, with 9 bases left in between. The CDR3 is 13 residues long. CDR1 and CDR2 from the germline V gene are SEHNR and FQNEAQ (reference sequence). The CDR3 here is CASSLALDGTQYF. In DNA, the CDR3 is TGTGCCAGCAGCTTAGCGCTGGACGGGACCCAGTACTTC.

This chain connects TRBV11-2 to TRBJ2-1; 15 bases line up with TRBD2. Germline assignment: CDR1 SGHAT and CDR2 FQNNGV. There are 17 residues in the CDR3. With V trimmed by 8 bases and J by 0 bases, 5 bases remained unmatched. The CDR3 loop is CASQGLAGGASYNEQFF. The CDR3 nucleotides read TGTGCCAGCCAAGGACTAGCGGGGGGGGCCTCCTACAATGAGCAGTTCTTC.

In this sample, this clonotype turned up a few times. The chain combines TRBV28 with TRBJ2-5, with 15 positions matching TRBD2. The trim removed 9 bases at V and 4 bases at J, leaving 12 bases unmatched. CDR3 length: 17 amino acids. The V gene's germline CDR1 is MDHEN and CDR2 SYDVKM. DNA of the CDR3: TGTGCCAGTCAAGGACTAGCGGGGGGGAGCGGTGGAGAGACCCAGTACTTC. Translation: CASQGLAGGSGGETQYF. The full variable domain, rest sourced from reference TRBV28 and TRBJ2-5, is DVKVTQSSRYLVKRTGEKVFLECVQDMDHENMFWYRQDPGLGLRLIYFSYDVKMKEKGDIPEGYSVSREKKERFSLILESASTNQTSMYLCASQGLAGGSGGETQYFGPGTRLLVL.

The rearrangement joins TRBV20-1 to TRBJ2-3, with TRBD1 identical over 7 bases. Germline-derived CDR1 and CDR2 are DFQATT and SNEGSKA (reference sequence). The CDR3 consists of 17 residues. J was trimmed by 3 bases and V by 1 base; bases with no gene match: 13. The CDR3 DNA reads as TGCAGTGCTAGAGGAAGGGACAGCAGGGTTTGGACAGATACGCAGTATTTT. Translation gives CSARGRDSRVWTDTQYF.

This clonotype was seen many times. V and J are TRBV7-9 and TRBJ2-3, with D perhaps TRBD2 (5 bases). V lost 6 bases to trimming and J lost 4 bases, with 17 bases between them. This CDR3 has 15 residues. CDR1 is SEHNR and CDR2 is FQNEAQ in the germline V gene (reference sequence). The CDR3 reads CASRSALDTSDTQYF. CDR3 in DNA: TGTGCCAGCAGAAGTGCACTAGATACTTCAGATACGCAGTATTTT.

As DNA, the CDR3 is TGTGCCAGCAGCTTCCTAGCGGGGGGGTACGAGCAGTACTTC. Translating it yields CASSFLAGGYEQYF. This chain uses TRBV5-5 with TRBJ2-7; 12 bases agree with TRBD2. Germline trimming cut 2 bases from V and 4 bases from J; bases unmatched to any gene: 1. From germline, CDR1 is SGHKS and CDR2 YYEKEE (reference sequence). The CDR3 covers 14 residues.

This chain uses TRBV7-2 with TRBJ2-2; D gene unclear. Germline V gene lookup returns CDR1 SGHTA and CDR2 FQGNSA. The CDR3 spans 16 residues. The V gene lost 2 bases and the J gene lost 6 bases, with 16 bases spanning the gap. CDR3: CASSLTNFGASGELFF. For the CDR3, the DNA is TGTGCCAGCAGCTTAACGAACTTTGGTGCGTCCGGGGAGCTGTTTTTT. Combining the CDR3 with reference TRBV7-2 and TRBJ2-2 gives the whole variable domain GAGVSQSPSNKVTEKGKDVELRCDPISGHTALYWYRQSLGQGLEFLIYFQGNSAPDKSGLPSDRFSAERTGGSVSTLTIQRTQQEDSAVYLCASSLTNFGASGELFFGEGSRLTVL.

This chain links TRBV7-8 with TRBJ2-7; no clear D gene. Per the germline V gene, CDR1 is SGHVS and CDR2 is FQNEAQ. The CDR3 covers 14 residues. Trimming removed 5 bases from V and 3 bases from J, with 14 bases in between. As DNA, the CDR3 is TGTGCCAGCAGCCCAGTCGCCAGACGCTACGAGCAGTACTTC. Amino acid sequence: CASSPVARRYEQYF.

The rearrangement uses TRBV20-1 and TRBJ2-1, with 8 bases lining up with TRBD1. The ends lost 4 bases at V and 3 bases at J; junction bases unmatched: 2. Germline CDR1 and CDR2: DFQATT and SNEGSKA (reference sequence). The CDR3 has 13 amino acids. The CDR3 protein is CSATTGDYNEQFF. In DNA, the CDR3 is TGCAGTGCTACGACAGGGGACTACAATGAGCAGTTCTTC.

The CDR3 spells CASSLALSTDTQYF. CDR3 DNA: TGTGCCAGCAGCTTAGCATTAAGCACAGATACGCAGTATTTT. V usage is TRBV7-8 and J usage is TRBJ2-3; D gene unclear. The CDR3 is 14 amino acids. Trimming took 0 bases from V and 0 from J, leaving 4 bases between them. The germline V gene has CDR1 SGHVS and CDR2 FQNEAQ.

This chain links TRBV15 with TRBJ2-7, with a possible D match to TRBD1 (5 bases). CDR1 and CDR2 from the germline V gene are LNHNV and YYDKDF (reference sequence). V was shortened by 3 bases and J by 6 bases, with 12 bases between the two germline ends. The CDR3 is 13 residues long. CDR3: CATSRDRGTEQYF. The CDR3, as DNA: TGTGCCACCAGCAGGGATAGGGGAACCGAGCAGTACTTC.

The gene calls are TRBV6-1 and TRBJ2-7, with D unresolved. The CDR3 spans 14 residues. The germline gives CDR1 MNHNS, CDR2 SASEGT. With 8 bases removed from V and 0 bases from J, the gap between germline ends came to 14 bases. The CDR3 loop reads CASRQMGSSYEQYF. CDR3 DNA sequence: TGTGCCAGCCGTCAGATGGGAAGCTCCTACGAGCAGTACTTC.

CDR3 protein: CSGVIRRTGSADTQYF. The CDR3 DNA reads TGCAGCGGGGTAATCCGGAGGACAGGGTCGGCAGATACGCAGTATTTT. The gene calls are TRBV29-1 and TRBJ2-3; 8 bases are shared with TRBD1. The germline CDR1 and CDR2 sequences are SQVTM and ANQGSEA. This CDR3 has 16 amino acids. V lost 7 bases, J lost 4 bases, and 16 bases stayed unmatched.

This clonotype was observed a handful of times. The chain employs TRBV27 and TRBJ2-3; D is uncertain. From germline, CDR1 is MNHEY and CDR2 SMNVEV (reference sequence). The length of the CDR3 is 13 residues. Trimming pared 1 base from V and 5 bases from J, leaving 7 bases between. This CDR3 reads CASSLYVGDTQYF. CDR3 DNA: TGTGCCAGCAGTTTATATGTTGGAGATACGCAGTATTTT.

The V and J genes are TRBV5-6 and TRBJ2-7; D gene uncertain. V lost 7 bases and J lost 6, with 14 bases in between. The CDR3 covers 12 residues. Germline-derived CDR1 and CDR2 are SGHDT and YYEEEE. CDR3 coding DNA: TGTGCCAGCGGACGCCATGCAAGCGAGCAGTACTTC. Amino acids: CASGRHASEQYF.

This clonotype was detected only a few times. J is TRBJ2-1 and V is TRBV5-1; 8 positions agree with TRBD2. After removal of 4 bases from V and 1 base from J, the junction contained 7 bases not matched to a gene. The length of the CDR3 is 16 residues. Germline lookup yields CDR1 SGHRS and CDR2 YFSETQ. The CDR3 loop reads CASSVSGALSYNEQFF. The CDR3 DNA sequence: TGCGCCAGCAGCGTTAGCGGGGCCCTGTCCTACAATGAGCAGTTCTTC.

This clonotype was detected a few times. The V gene is TRBV6-4, the J gene TRBJ2-4; weak D call: TRBD2 (6 bases). CDR1 is MRHNA, CDR2 SNTAGT, per germline. The CDR3 length is 13 residues. V was pared by 8 bases and J by 0 bases, with 8 bases between. CDR3 sequence reads: CASRERAKNIQYF. As DNA, the CDR3 is TGTGCCAGCCGGGAGAGAGCCAAAAACATTCAGTACTTC.